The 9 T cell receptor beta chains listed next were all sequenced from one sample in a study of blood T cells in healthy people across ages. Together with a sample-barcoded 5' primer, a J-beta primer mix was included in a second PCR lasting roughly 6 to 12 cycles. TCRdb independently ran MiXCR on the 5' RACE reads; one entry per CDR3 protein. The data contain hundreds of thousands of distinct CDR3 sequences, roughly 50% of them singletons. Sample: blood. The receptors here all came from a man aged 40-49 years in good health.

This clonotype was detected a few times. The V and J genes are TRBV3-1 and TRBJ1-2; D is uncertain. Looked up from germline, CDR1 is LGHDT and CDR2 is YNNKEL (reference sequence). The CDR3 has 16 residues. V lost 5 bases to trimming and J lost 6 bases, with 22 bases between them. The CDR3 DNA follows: TGTGCCAGCAGCTACCACGCAAGGGCCAGCGGGGATGGCTACACCTTC. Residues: CASSYHARASGDGYTF.

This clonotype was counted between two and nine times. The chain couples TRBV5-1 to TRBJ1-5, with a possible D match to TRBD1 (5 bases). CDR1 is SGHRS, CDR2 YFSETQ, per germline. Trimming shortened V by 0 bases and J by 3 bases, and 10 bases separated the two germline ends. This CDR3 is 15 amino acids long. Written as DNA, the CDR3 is TGCGCCAGCAGCTTGGCAGGGTCAGACAATCAGCCCCAGCATTTT. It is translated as CASSLAGSDNQPQHF.

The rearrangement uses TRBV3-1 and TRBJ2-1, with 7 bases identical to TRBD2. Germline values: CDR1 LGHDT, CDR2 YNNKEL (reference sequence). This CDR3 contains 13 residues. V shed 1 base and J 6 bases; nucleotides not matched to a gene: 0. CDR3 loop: CASSQGGSNEQFF. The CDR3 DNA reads TGTGCCAGCAGCCAAGGCGGGAGCAATGAGCAGTTCTTC.

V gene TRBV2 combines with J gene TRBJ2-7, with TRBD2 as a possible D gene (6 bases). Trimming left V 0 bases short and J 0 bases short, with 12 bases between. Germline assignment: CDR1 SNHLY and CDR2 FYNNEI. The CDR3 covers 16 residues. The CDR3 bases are TGTGCCAGCAGTGAAGCCTGGGCGGGAAGCTCCTACGAGCAGTACTTC. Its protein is CASSEAWAGSSYEQYF.

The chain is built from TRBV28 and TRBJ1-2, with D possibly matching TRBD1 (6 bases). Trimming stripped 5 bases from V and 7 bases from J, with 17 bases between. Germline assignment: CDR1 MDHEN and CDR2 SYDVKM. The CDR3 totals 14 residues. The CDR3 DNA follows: TGTGCCAGCAGTCCCCTCTGGGACACCCTTGGCTACACCTTC. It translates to CASSPLWDTLGYTF.

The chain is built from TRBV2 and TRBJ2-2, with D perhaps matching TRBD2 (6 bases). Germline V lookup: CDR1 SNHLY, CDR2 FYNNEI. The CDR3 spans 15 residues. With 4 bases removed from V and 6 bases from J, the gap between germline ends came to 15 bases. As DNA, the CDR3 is TGTGCCAGCAGTGGAGTCAGCGGGCGAGCCGGGGAGCTGTTTTTT. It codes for CASSGVSGRAGELFF.

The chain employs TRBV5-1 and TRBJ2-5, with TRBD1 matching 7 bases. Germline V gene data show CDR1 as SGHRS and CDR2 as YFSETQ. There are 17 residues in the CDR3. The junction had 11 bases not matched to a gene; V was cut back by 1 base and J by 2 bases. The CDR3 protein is CASSLLGHPGQQETQYF. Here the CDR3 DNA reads TGCGCCAGCAGCTTGTTAGGCCACCCGGGACAGCAAGAGACCCAGTACTTC.

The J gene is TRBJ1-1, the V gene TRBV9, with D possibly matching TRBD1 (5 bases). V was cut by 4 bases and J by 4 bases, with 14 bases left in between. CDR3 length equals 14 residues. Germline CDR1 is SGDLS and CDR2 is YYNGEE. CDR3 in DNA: TGTGCCAGCAGCTCCCCGGGGGGAGGCACTGAAGCTTTCTTT. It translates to CASSSPGGGTEAFF.

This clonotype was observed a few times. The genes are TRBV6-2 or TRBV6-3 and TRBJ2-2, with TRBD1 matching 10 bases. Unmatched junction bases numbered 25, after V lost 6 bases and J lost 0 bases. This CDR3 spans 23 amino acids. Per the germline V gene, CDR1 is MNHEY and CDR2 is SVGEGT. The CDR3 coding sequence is TGTGCCAGCAGAGGACCGGGACAGGGGTTTTGGGCGCGGGAGGCCTCGAACACCGGGGAGCTGTTTTTT. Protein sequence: CASRGPGQGFWAREASNTGELFF.